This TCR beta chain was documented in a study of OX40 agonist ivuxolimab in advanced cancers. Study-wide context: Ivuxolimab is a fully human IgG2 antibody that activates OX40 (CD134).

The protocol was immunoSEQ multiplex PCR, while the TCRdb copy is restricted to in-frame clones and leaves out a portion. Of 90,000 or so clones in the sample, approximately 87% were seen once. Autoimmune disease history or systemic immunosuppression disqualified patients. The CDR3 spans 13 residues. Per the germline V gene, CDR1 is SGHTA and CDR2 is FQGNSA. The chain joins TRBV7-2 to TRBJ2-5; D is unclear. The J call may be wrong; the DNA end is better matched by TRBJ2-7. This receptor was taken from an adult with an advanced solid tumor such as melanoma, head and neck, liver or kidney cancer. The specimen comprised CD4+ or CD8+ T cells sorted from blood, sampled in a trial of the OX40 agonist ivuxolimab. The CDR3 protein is CASSLPPVYEQYF. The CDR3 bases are TGTGCCAGCAGCCTCCCCCCAGTGTACGAGCAGTACTTC.